This T cell receptor (beta chain) was documented in a study of CD8 T cells in Susac syndrome. It was with random hexamers that about 0.45 to 1 ug RNA was reverse transcribed. The authors amplified TCR beta CDR3 across 54 Vbeta and 13 Jbeta using immunoSEQ multiplex PCR. TCRdb fed the immunoSEQ multiplex PCR reads into MiXCR, producing one record per CDR3 protein. Of some 150,000 distinct CDR3 sequences in the sample, around 94% were seen once. There are 13 residues in the CDR3. Germline V lookup: CDR1 MDHEN, CDR2 SYDVKM. V was cut by 5 bases and J by 5 bases, with 13 bases left in between. V gene TRBV28 combines with J gene TRBJ2-7, with D possibly being TRBD1 (6 bases). Sequenced material: CD8+ T cells from PBMCs. The TCR originated in a human donor in good health. The CDR3 bases are TGTGCCAGCAGTCTAACTGCAGGGGACGAGCAGTACTTC. It specifies CASSLTAGDEQYF.